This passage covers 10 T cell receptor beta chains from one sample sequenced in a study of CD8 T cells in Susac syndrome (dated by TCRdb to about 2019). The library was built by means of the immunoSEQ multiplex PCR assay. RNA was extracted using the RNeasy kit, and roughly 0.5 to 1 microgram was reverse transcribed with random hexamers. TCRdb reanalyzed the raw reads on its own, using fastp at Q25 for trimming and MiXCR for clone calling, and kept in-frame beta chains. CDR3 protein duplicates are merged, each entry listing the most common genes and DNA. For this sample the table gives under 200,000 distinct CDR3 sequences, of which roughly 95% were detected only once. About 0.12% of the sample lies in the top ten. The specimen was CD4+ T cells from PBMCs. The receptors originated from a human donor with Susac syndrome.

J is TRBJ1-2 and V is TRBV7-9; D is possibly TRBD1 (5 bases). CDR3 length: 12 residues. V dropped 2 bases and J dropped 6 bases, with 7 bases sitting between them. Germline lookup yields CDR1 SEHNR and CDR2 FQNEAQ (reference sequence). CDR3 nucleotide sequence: TGTGCCAGCAGCTTACCAGGGAATGGCTACACCTTC. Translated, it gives CASSLPGNGYTF.

The CDR3 is CASSQELHNTEAFF. The CDR3 DNA sequence: TGCGCCAGCAGCCAAGAGTTACATAACACTGAAGCTTTCTTT. V and J are TRBV4-3 and TRBJ1-1, with D unresolved. The CDR3 runs to 14 residues. The germline gives CDR1 LGHNA, CDR2 YSLEER. Trimming stripped 0 bases from V and 2 bases from J, with 7 bases between.

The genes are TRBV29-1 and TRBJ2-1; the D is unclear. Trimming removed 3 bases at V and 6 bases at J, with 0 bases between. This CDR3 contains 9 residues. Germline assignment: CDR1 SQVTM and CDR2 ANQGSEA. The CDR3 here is CSVDNEQFF. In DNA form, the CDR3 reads TGCAGCGTTGACAATGAGCAGTTCTTC.

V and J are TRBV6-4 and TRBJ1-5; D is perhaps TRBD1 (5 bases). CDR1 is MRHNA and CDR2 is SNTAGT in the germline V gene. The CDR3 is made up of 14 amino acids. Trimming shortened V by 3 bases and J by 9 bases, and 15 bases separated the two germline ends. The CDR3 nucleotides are TGTGCCAGCAGTGAGTCTCAGGGCGCGCGGCCCCAGCATTTT. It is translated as CASSESQGARPQHF.

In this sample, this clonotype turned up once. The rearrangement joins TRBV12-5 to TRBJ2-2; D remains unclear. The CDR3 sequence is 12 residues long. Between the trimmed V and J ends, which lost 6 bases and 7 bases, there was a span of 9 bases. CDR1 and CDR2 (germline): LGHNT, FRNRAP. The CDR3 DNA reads TGTGCTAGTGGGGCCCGGGTCGGGGAGCTGTTTTTT. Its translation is CASGARVGELFF.

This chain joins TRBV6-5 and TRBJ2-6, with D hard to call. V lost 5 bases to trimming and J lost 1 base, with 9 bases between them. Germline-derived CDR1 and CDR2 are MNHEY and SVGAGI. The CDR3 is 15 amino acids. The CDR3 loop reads CASSLTQSGANVLTF. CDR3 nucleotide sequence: TGTGCCAGCAGTCTTACACAATCTGGGGCCAACGTCCTGACTTTC.

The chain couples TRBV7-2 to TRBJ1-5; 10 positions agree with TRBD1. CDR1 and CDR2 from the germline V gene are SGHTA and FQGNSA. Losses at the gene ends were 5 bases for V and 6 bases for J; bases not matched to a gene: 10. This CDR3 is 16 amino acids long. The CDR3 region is CASSPLTGGSIQPQHF. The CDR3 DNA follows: TGTGCCAGCAGCCCCCTGACAGGGGGCAGTATTCAGCCCCAGCATTTT.

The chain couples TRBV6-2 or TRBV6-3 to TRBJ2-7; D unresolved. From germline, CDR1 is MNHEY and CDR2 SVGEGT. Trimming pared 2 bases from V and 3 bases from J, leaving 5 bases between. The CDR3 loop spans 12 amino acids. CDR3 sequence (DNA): TGTGCCAGCAGTTACCCATTCTACGAGCAGTACTTC. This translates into CASSYPFYEQYF.

CDR3: CASSPPTEPLEYF. The CDR3 DNA reads as TGTGCCAGCAGTCCCCCCACGGAGCCACTTGAGTATTTT. The V gene is TRBV6-6, the J gene TRBJ2-3; D ambiguous. CDR3 size: 13 residues. V was shortened by 5 bases and J by 13 bases, with 19 bases between the two germline ends. Germline CDR1 is MNHNY and CDR2 is SVGAGI (reference sequence).

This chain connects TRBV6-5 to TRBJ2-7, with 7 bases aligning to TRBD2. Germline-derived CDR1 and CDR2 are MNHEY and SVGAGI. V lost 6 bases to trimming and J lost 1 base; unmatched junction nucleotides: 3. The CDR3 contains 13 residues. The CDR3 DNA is TGTGCCAGCAGCAGGCGGGGGTCCTACGAGCAGTACGTC. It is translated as CASSRRGSYEQYV.